One sample yielded the 26 T cell receptor beta chains listed below, sequenced in a study of T cell responses to AZD1222 COVID-19 vaccine. Profiling relied on immunoSEQ multiplex PCR, and the TCRdb table lists in-frame clones only, not all of them. This repertoire shows 180,000 or so clones, 94% found once; its top ten account for around 0.66%. Sequences were derived from peripheral blood, sampled on day 0 of AZD1222 vaccination. The source of these receptors is an adult in good health.

The rearrangement uses TRBV10-3 and TRBJ1-1; D not resolved. The ends were cut back, 7 bases at V and 0 bases at J, with 12 bases in the middle. The CDR3 covers 14 residues. Germline CDR1 ENHRY, CDR2 SYGVKD. CDR3 coding DNA: TGTGCCATCACCCCTTCTGGCATGAACACTGAAGCTTTCTTT. Translated: CAITPSGMNTEAFF.

This clone is a singleton in its sample. The rearrangement joins TRBV5-1 to TRBJ1-3, with D maybe TRBD1 (5 bases). This CDR3 spans 14 amino acids. Trimming took off 0 bases at V and 6 bases at J, with 10 bases between the two ends. Germline V lookup: CDR1 SGHRS, CDR2 YFSETQ. CDR3 protein: CASSLVSGQNTIYF. CDR3 in DNA: TGCGCCAGCAGCTTGGTGTCAGGGCAAAACACCATATATTTT.

This CDR3 is CASSIQGTEAFF. The CDR3 region has the DNA TGTGCCAGTAGTATCCAGGGTACTGAAGCTTTCTTT. The V and J genes are TRBV19 and TRBJ1-1, with a weak D call TRBD1 (5 bases). There are 12 residues in the CDR3. Germline values: CDR1 LNHDA, CDR2 SQIVND (reference sequence). V was shortened by 3 bases and J by 5 bases, with 7 bases between the two germline ends.

The V call is TRBV6-5, the J call TRBJ2-3; D gene uncertain. The CDR3 is made up of 12 amino acids. Deletions cut 7 bases from V and 3 bases from J, with 8 bases between. Germline V lookup: CDR1 MNHEY, CDR2 SVGAGI. The CDR3 DNA follows: TGTGCCAGCAAGTTTTGGACAGATACGCAGTATTTT. Translated: CASKFWTDTQYF.

This rearrangement joins TRBV5-1 to TRBJ2-3; no clear D gene. The CDR3 has 16 residues. V was clipped by 0 bases and J by 2 bases, with 13 bases between them. Germline loops: CDR1 SGHRS, CDR2 YFSETQ. The CDR3 DNA is TGCGCCAGCAGCTTGGCCGGGTGGCGGTACACAGATACGCAGTATTTT. It yields the protein CASSLAGWRYTDTQYF.

This clone was counted only a few times. The chain is built from TRBV6-1 and TRBJ2-2; unclear D gene. The CDR3 spans 14 residues. Between the trimmed V and J ends, which lost 1 base and 6 bases, there was a span of 9 bases. Germline V gene sequence: CDR1 MNHNS, CDR2 SASEGT. The CDR3 sequence: CASSEGDGAGELFF. For the CDR3, the DNA is TGTGCCAGCAGTGAAGGGGATGGAGCCGGGGAGCTGTTTTTT.

The chain recombines TRBV24-1 with TRBJ2-1, with D unresolved. The CDR3 totals 11 residues. Trimming left V 7 bases short and J 5 bases short, with 5 bases between. Germline CDR1 and CDR2: KGHDR and SFDVKD. CDR3 loop: CATRANNEQFF. The DNA for the CDR3 is TGTGCCACCAGAGCGAACAATGAGCAGTTCTTC.

The CDR3 DNA is TGTGCCAGCAGTTACTCGGAGGGTAACACTGAAGCTTTCTTT. Translation: CASSYSEGNTEAFF. The chain uses TRBV6-6 and TRBJ1-1; D is uncertain. The CDR3 is made up of 14 amino acids. Germline CDR1 and CDR2: MNHNY and SVGAGI (reference sequence). Trimming cost V 0 bases and J 2 bases, with 7 bases left between them.

This chain uses TRBV11-2 with TRBJ2-1, with 7 bases lining up with TRBD2. Per the germline V gene, CDR1 is SGHAT and CDR2 is FQNNGV. J lost 2 bases, V lost 1 base, and 5 bases had no gene match. The CDR3 is made up of 16 amino acids. DNA of the CDR3: TGTGCCAGCAGCTTAGCCACTAGCGCTCCCTACAATGAGCAGTTCTTC. Translating gives CASSLATSAPYNEQFF.

The chain links TRBV3-1 (or the pseudogene TRBV3-2) to TRBJ1-2; D may be TRBD1 (5 bases). V lost 3 bases and J 0 bases, leaving 20 bases between the germline ends. CDR1 is LGHDT and CDR2 is YNNKEL in the germline V gene (reference sequence). The CDR3 has 18 amino acids. CDR3 DNA: TGTGCCAGCAGCCATGAAGATTCACGGGGACCAACTAACTATGGCTACACCTTC. This sequence encodes CASSHEDSRGPTNYGYTF.

The chain is built from TRBV5-1 and TRBJ2-1; TRBD1 matches 7 bases. CDR3 size: 15 residues. V shed 4 bases, J shed 3 bases, and the junction held 7 bases outside the gene matches. The germline gives CDR1 SGHRS, CDR2 YFSETQ. CDR3 residues: CASSLDRVGYNEQFF. Here the CDR3 DNA reads TGCGCCAGCAGCCTCGACAGGGTGGGCTACAATGAGCAGTTCTTC. The full variable domain, in which reference TRBV5-1 and TRBJ2-1 provide the parts outside the CDR3, is KAGVTQTPRYLIKTRGQQVTLSCSPISGHRSVSWYQQTPGQGLQFLFEYFSETQRNKGNFPGRFSGRQFSNSRSEMNVSTLELGDSALYLCASSLDRVGYNEQFFGPGTRLTVL.

This chain uses TRBV4-2 with TRBJ2-6, with 8 positions matching TRBD2. Trimming took 1 base from V and 0 from J; bases not matched to a gene: 8. This CDR3 comprises 19 residues. CDR1 is LGHNA, CDR2 YNFKEQ, per germline. CDR3 DNA sequence: TGTGCCAGCAGCCAAGCAGGGGCTAGCGGGCTCTCTGGGGCCAACGTCCTGACTTTC. Translating gives CASSQAGASGLSGANVLTF.

The V call is TRBV9, the J call TRBJ2-1; no clear D gene. This CDR3 is 11 amino acids long. Per the germline V gene, CDR1 is SGDLS and CDR2 is YYNGEE. V shed 0 bases and J shed 8 bases, with 3 bases lying between them. The CDR3 region is CASSVEDEQFF. For the CDR3, the DNA is TGTGCCAGCAGCGTAGAGGATGAGCAGTTCTTC.

The V call is TRBV28, the J call TRBJ1-1, with 9 bases matching TRBD1. The CDR3 is 15 amino acids. The trim removed 5 bases at V and 3 bases at J, leaving 7 bases unmatched. Germline loops: CDR1 MDHEN, CDR2 SYDVKM. CDR3 amino acids: CASSDPGQGYTEAFF. The CDR3, as DNA: TGTGCCAGCAGTGACCCGGGACAGGGTTACACTGAAGCTTTCTTT.

The genes are TRBV5-1 and TRBJ2-7, with 8 bases that match TRBD2. The trim removed 4 bases at V and 6 bases at J, leaving 15 bases unmatched. Germline V gene data show CDR1 as SGHRS and CDR2 as YFSETQ. The CDR3 has 16 residues. DNA of the CDR3: TGCGCCAGCAGCCCGAGCACGGGGGGGCGAGGTCCCGAGCAGTACTTC. It encodes CASSPSTGGRGPEQYF.

The chain employs TRBV28 and TRBJ2-7; no clear D. The germline gives CDR1 MDHEN, CDR2 SYDVKM. Trimming shortened V by 7 bases and J by 7 bases, and 20 bases separated the two germline ends. CDR3 length: 14 residues. In nucleotides, the CDR3 is TGTGCCAGCATCCCGGGCCACATGTATCAGGAGCAGTACTTC. It codes for CASIPGHMYQEQYF.

The chain employs TRBV10-3 and TRBJ2-2; the D is unclear. The V end lost 4 bases, the J end lost 2 bases, and 5 bases lay between the germline ends. CDR3 length: 13 amino acids. CDR1 is ENHRY, CDR2 SYGVKD, per germline. CDR3 sequence (DNA): TGTGCCATCAGTGGTGTAAACACCGGGGAGCTGTTTTTT. Translation: CAISGVNTGELFF.

The chain carries TRBV10-2 and TRBJ2-2; D uncertain. The CDR3 has 17 amino acids. Germline loops: CDR1 WSHSY, CDR2 SAAADI. The V and J ends lost 2 bases and 2 bases respectively, with 15 bases between them. The DNA of the CDR3 is TGCGCCAGCAGTGAGACTGGTAGGGCCGCCAACACCGGGGAGCTGTTTTTT. Translation: CASSETGRAANTGELFF.

This clone was detected a few times. V and J are TRBV2 and TRBJ1-1, with no clear D. V dropped 4 bases and J dropped 1 base, with 7 bases sitting between them. This CDR3 comprises 13 residues. CDR1 is SNHLY, CDR2 FYNNEI, per germline. The CDR3 sequence is CASSVKGNTEAFF. The CDR3 region has the DNA TGTGCCAGCAGTGTGAAGGGGAACACTGAAGCTTTCTTT.

This clone was detected once. This chain uses TRBV19 with TRBJ1-5, with a possible D match to TRBD1 (6 bases). The CDR3 loop spans 17 amino acids. Trimming shortened V by 8 bases and J by 0 bases, and 20 bases separated the two germline ends. The germline gives CDR1 LNHDA, CDR2 SQIVND (reference sequence). The CDR3 coding sequence is TGTGCCAGTGGAAGGGGGGACGGGCAATATAGCAATCAGCCCCAGCATTTT. Translation: CASGRGDGQYSNQPQHF.

This clone was counted a few times. The chain carries TRBV19 and TRBJ1-3; D remains unclear. Germline CDR1 LNHDA, CDR2 SQIVND (reference sequence). The CDR3 extends over 14 amino acids. Trimming cost V 5 bases and J 2 bases, with 10 bases left between them. The CDR3 protein is CASSLGSAGNTIYF. DNA for the CDR3: TGTGCCAGTAGTCTAGGCTCTGCTGGAAACACCATATATTTT.

The CDR3 loop reads CASSQTRGGNQPQHF. The CDR3 DNA sequence: TGTGCCAGCAGTCAGACCAGGGGAGGCAATCAGCCCCAGCATTTT. This rearrangement joins TRBV6-6 to TRBJ1-5; the D gene is possibly TRBD1 (6 bases). The CDR3 totals 15 residues. Deletions cut 5 bases from V and 2 bases from J, with 13 bases between. Looked up from germline, CDR1 is MNHNY and CDR2 is SVGAGI (reference sequence).

The chain links TRBV6-6 to TRBJ1-5; 10 nucleotides agree with TRBD1. The CDR3 covers 12 residues. CDR1 is MNHNY and CDR2 is SVGAGI in the germline V gene (reference sequence). The V gene end was trimmed by 9 bases and the J gene end by 6 bases; junction bases not matched to a gene: 2. This CDR3 is CASGQGVQPQHF. CDR3 nucleotides: TGTGCCAGTGGACAGGGGGTTCAGCCCCAGCATTTT.

The chain employs TRBV20-1 and TRBJ1-5; D uncertain. The CDR3 runs 15 residues. Germline lookup yields CDR1 DFQATT and CDR2 SNEGSKA (reference sequence). Trimming pared 3 bases from V and 2 bases from J, leaving 14 bases between. CDR3 loop: CSASDGSNRNQPQHF. In DNA form, the CDR3 reads TGCAGTGCTAGTGACGGCAGCAACCGCAATCAGCCCCAGCATTTT.

CDR3 loop: CASSQPSWTGGGYTF. CDR3 coding DNA: TGTGCCAGCAGCCAACCCTCCTGGACAGGGGGAGGCTACACCTTC. The J gene is TRBJ1-2, the V gene TRBV7-8; TRBD1 matches at 10 bases. Per the germline V gene, CDR1 is SGHVS and CDR2 is FQNEAQ. Trimming took 5 bases from V and 8 from J; bases not matched to a gene: 11. The CDR3 runs to 15 residues.

The chain joins TRBV6-5 to TRBJ1-5; maybe TRBD1 (6 bases). Germline-derived CDR1 and CDR2 are MNHEY and SVGAGI. V gave up 6 bases and J gave up 0 bases, with 12 bases separating them. The CDR3 covers 15 residues. CDR3 loop: CASSMDSSSNQPQHF. CDR3 in DNA: TGTGCCAGCAGCATGGACAGCAGTAGCAATCAGCCCCAGCATTTT.